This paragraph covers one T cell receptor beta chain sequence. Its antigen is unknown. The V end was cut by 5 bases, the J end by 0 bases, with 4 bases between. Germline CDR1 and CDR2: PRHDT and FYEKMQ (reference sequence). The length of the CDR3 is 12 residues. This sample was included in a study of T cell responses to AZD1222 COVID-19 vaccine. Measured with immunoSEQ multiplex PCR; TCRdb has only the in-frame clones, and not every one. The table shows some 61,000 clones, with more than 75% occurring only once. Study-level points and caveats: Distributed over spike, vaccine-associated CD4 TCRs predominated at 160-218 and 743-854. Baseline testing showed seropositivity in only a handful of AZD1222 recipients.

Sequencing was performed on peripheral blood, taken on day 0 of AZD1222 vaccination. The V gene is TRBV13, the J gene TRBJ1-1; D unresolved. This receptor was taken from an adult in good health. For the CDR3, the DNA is TGTGCCAGCAGCCGAATGAACACTGAAGCTTTCTTT. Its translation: CASSRMNTEAFF. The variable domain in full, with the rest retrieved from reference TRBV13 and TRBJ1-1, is AAGVIQSPRHLIKEKRETATLKCYPIPRHDTVYWYQQGPGQDPQFLISFYEKMQSDKGSIPDRFSAQQFSDYHSELNMSSLELGDSALYFCASSRMNTEAFFGQGTRLTVV.